This is a list of T cell receptor beta chains from one sample in a study of T cells in Graves' hyperthyroidism and ophthalmopathy. TCRdb processed the multiplex PCR reads anew with MiXCR; each CDR3 protein has one entry. This table holds approximately 410,000 distinct CDR3 sequences, roughly 13% found once. Input material: blood. These receptors were taken from a young woman with Graves' hyperthyroidism. The CDR3 runs from the conserved cysteine through the conserved F or W. The order of the fields is clone size, J gene, V gene, D gene, CDR3 DNA, CDR3 protein. The D gene is left open where the match is weak. Where a row states a size, it is once, few, many or the class of an expanded clone; other rows omit it.

size: few
J: TRBJ2-3
V: TRBV7-2
D: TRBD2
DNA: TGTGCCAGCAGCTTAGGAGCTAGCGGGGGAAGCACAGATACGCAGTATTTT
CDR3: CASSLGASGGSTDTQYF

size: many
J: TRBJ2-1
V: TRBV7-8
D: -
DNA: TGTGCCAGCAGCTATCTTAATGAGCAGTTCTTC
CDR3: CASSYLNEQFF

size: -
J: TRBJ2-3
V: TRBV19
D: TRBD1
DNA: TGTGCCAGTAAAATGAGGGGGCGTGGGACAGATACGCAGTATTTT
CDR3: CASKMRGRGTDTQYF

size: many
J: TRBJ2-7
V: TRBV3-1
D: -
DNA: TGTGCCAGCAGCCAGCACCCCTACGAGCAGTACTTC
CDR3: CASSQHPYEQYF

size: few
J: TRBJ1-2
V: TRBV10-3
D: TRBD1
DNA: TGTGCCATCAGTGCTGGGGGACAGAAAAACTATGGCTACACCTTC
CDR3: CAISAGGQKNYGYTF

size: -
J: TRBJ2-7
V: TRBV18
D: -
DNA: TGTGCCAGCTCACACGGCCAGGAGTACGAGCAGTACTTC
CDR3: CASSHGQEYEQYF

size: many
J: TRBJ2-2
V: TRBV6-2/TRBV6-3
D: TRBD2
DNA: TGTGCCAGCAGTTACCGTAGCGGGAGTAGTGTCACCGGGGAGCTGTTTTTT
CDR3: CASSYRSGSSVTGELFF

size: few
J: TRBJ2-2
V: TRBV20-1
D: -
DNA: TGCAGTGCTAGATCTGGGGTCACATCCGGGGAGCTGTTTTTT
CDR3: CSARSGVTSGELFF

size: many
J: TRBJ2-3
V: TRBV10-3
D: TRBD2
DNA: TGTGCCATCAAAGGGGATAGCGGGATGGATACGCAGTATTTT
CDR3: CAIKGDSGMDTQYF

size: many
J: TRBJ1-3
V: TRBV6-1
D: -
DNA: TGTGCCAGCAGTGAAGGGACAGTGCGTCAATGGAGAAACACCATATATTTT
CDR3: CASSEGTVRQWRNTIYF

size: many
J: TRBJ2-7
V: TRBV6-5
D: TRBD1
DNA: TGTGCCAGCAGTACCCAGGGACAGGGTGTCTACGAGCAGTACTTC
CDR3: CASSTQGQGVYEQYF

size: many
J: TRBJ2-5
V: TRBV11-2
D: TRBD1
DNA: TGTGCCAGCAGCCCACGGGGACAGCAAGAGACCCAGTACTTC
CDR3: CASSPRGQQETQYF

size: few
J: TRBJ2-2
V: TRBV2
D: -
DNA: TGTGCCAGCAAATTTCGAGCTGAGAACACCGGGGAGCTGTTTTTT
CDR3: CASKFRAENTGELFF

size: many
J: TRBJ1-1
V: TRBV5-1
D: TRBD1
DNA: TGTGCCAGCAGTCGGGACAGGGGAGATACTGAAGCTTTCTTT
CDR3: CASSRDRGDTEAFF

size: few
J: TRBJ2-7
V: TRBV10-3
D: TRBD1
DNA: TGTGCCATCAGGAAGACAGGGGGCGACTACGAGCAGTACTTC
CDR3: CAIRKTGGDYEQYF

size: many
J: TRBJ1-2
V: TRBV28
D: -
DNA: TGTGCCAGCAGTTTGCAAGGTGGGGTAGTTCTTCGTGGCTACACCTTC
CDR3: CASSLQGGVVLRGYTF

size: many
J: TRBJ1-1
V: TRBV5-6
D: -
DNA: TGTGCCAGCAGCTTCGAACTGAACACTGAAGCTTTCTTT
CDR3: CASSFELNTEAFF

size: many
J: TRBJ2-3
V: TRBV28
D: TRBD1
DNA: TGTGCCAGCAGCCCTGGGACAGGGATTAGAAGTTTAACAGATACGCAGTATTTT
CDR3: CASSPGTGIRSLTDTQYF

size: many
J: TRBJ1-2
V: TRBV5-1
D: -
DNA: TGCGCCAGCAGCTTGGACCCCCGACAGCTAATTTATGGCTACACCTTC
CDR3: CASSLDPRQLIYGYTF

size: many
J: TRBJ2-1
V: TRBV28
D: -
DNA: TGTGCCAGCACCCCGGTGGGGGGATTTTTTAATGAGCAGTTCTTC
CDR3: CASTPVGGFFNEQFF

size: -
J: TRBJ2-7
V: TRBV5-4
D: TRBD2
DNA: TGTGCCAGCAGCCCGAAGACTAGCCCTCCACTCGACGAGCAGTACTTC
CDR3: CASSPKTSPPLDEQYF

size: many
J: TRBJ2-7
V: TRBV20-1
D: -
DNA: TGCAGTGCTAGAGGGACGGGCAGATATTACGAGCAGTACTTC
CDR3: CSARGTGRYYEQYF

size: many
J: TRBJ2-3
V: TRBV7-2
D: -
DNA: TGTGCCAGCAGACGGGAGCGGACAGATACGCAGTATTTT
CDR3: CASRRERTDTQYF

size: many
J: TRBJ1-1
V: TRBV7-2
D: -
DNA: TGTGCCAGCAGCCCCTGGGGGGGCAGACACACTGAAGCTTTCTTT
CDR3: CASSPWGGRHTEAFF

size: many
J: TRBJ2-1
V: TRBV28
D: TRBD2
DNA: TGTGCCAGCATTTTCACGGGAGGGCCCGGTAGTGAGCAGTTCTTC
CDR3: CASIFTGGPGSEQFF

size: once
J: TRBJ2-2
V: TRBV27
D: -
DNA: TGTGCCACGGGGATCAGGGGACCCGGGGAGCTGTTTTTT
CDR3: CATGIRGPGELFF

size: many
J: TRBJ2-3
V: TRBV5-1
D: -
DNA: TGCGCCAGCAGCTTTAACCGACAATCTGTAGATACGCAGTATTTT
CDR3: CASSFNRQSVDTQYF

size: few
J: TRBJ2-1
V: TRBV2
D: -
DNA: -
CDR3: CASSVGQGAEIF

size: many
J: TRBJ2-3
V: TRBV27
D: -
DNA: TGTGCCAGCAGTTCCCTCGGACACTCCGGGGGGCAAGCAGATACGCAGTATTTT
CDR3: CASSSLGHSGGQADTQYF

size: few
J: TRBJ1-3
V: TRBV28
D: -
DNA: TGTGCCAGCAGACGCAGCTCTGGAAACACCATATATTTT
CDR3: CASRRSSGNTIYF

size: -
J: TRBJ2-1
V: TRBV20-1
D: TRBD1
DNA: TGCAGTGCTAGAGGCCAACCGGGACAGGGAAACAGGGGGGGCAATGAGCAGTTCTTC
CDR3: CSARGQPGQGNRGGNEQFF

size: many
J: TRBJ1-1
V: TRBV13
D: -
DNA: TGTGCCAGCAGCCCGAAACGCATGAACACTGAAGCTTTCTTT
CDR3: CASSPKRMNTEAFF

size: many
J: TRBJ2-1
V: TRBV6-1
D: TRBD2
DNA: TGTGCCAGCAGTCCCGGGACTAGCGGGACCAATGAGCAGTTCTTC
CDR3: CASSPGTSGTNEQFF

size: many
J: TRBJ2-1
V: TRBV7-2
D: TRBD1
DNA: TGTGCCAGCAGCTCTACGGGACAGGACGAATACAATGAGCAGTTCTTC
CDR3: CASSSTGQDEYNEQFF

size: many
J: TRBJ2-5
V: TRBV20-1
D: TRBD2
DNA: TGCAGTGCTAAAGGGACTAGCCTCGAGACCCAGTACTTC
CDR3: CSAKGTSLETQYF

size: few
J: TRBJ1-1
V: TRBV27
D: TRBD1
DNA: TGTGCCAGCAGAAAGACAGGGGGGATTGAAGCTTTCTTT
CDR3: CASRKTGGIEAFF

size: few
J: TRBJ1-5
V: TRBV6-4
D: -
DNA: TGTGCCAGCAGTGAGTTCGAGGGCAATCAGCCCCAGCATTTT
CDR3: CASSEFEGNQPQHF

size: many
J: TRBJ2-1
V: TRBV19
D: TRBD2
DNA: TGTGCCAGTAGTCGTCCGGGACTAGCGGGAGGAAGCTCCTACAATGAGCAGTTCTTC
CDR3: CASSRPGLAGGSSYNEQFF

size: -
J: TRBJ1-2
V: TRBV14
D: -
DNA: TGTGCCAGCAGCCCGATTGAATCCGACTATGGCTACACCTTC
CDR3: CASSPIESDYGYTF

size: -
J: TRBJ2-1
V: TRBV27
D: TRBD1
DNA: TGTGCCAGCAGTCACAGACAGGGGGCCTACAATGAGCAGTTCTTC
CDR3: CASSHRQGAYNEQFF

size: few
J: TRBJ2-2
V: TRBV29-1
D: TRBD1
DNA: TGCAGCGTTGAGAGGGGGGCCAGGGGGCAGGCCGGGGAGCTGTTTTTT
CDR3: CSVERGARGQAGELFF

size: many
J: TRBJ2-3
V: TRBV2
D: TRBD2
DNA: TGTGCCAGCTCGGAGACTAGCGGGAGGTTGGGAGATACGCAGTATTTT
CDR3: CASSETSGRLGDTQYF

size: -
J: TRBJ1-3
V: TRBV9
D: -
DNA: TGTGCCAGCAGCGTAGCTACAGGCGGAAACACCATATATTTT
CDR3: CASSVATGGNTIYF

size: few
J: TRBJ1-4
V: TRBV6-1
D: TRBD1
DNA: TGTGCCAGCAGGACAGGGCCAACTAATGAAAAACTGTTTTTT
CDR3: CASRTGPTNEKLFF

size: many
J: TRBJ1-2
V: TRBV12-3/TRBV12-4
D: -
DNA: TGTGCCAGCAGTTTAGCGCAAGGCTACCCGGAGGGCTACACCTTC
CDR3: CASSLAQGYPEGYTF

size: once
J: TRBJ2-7
V: TRBV7-9
D: -
DNA: TGTGCCAGCAGCTTAGGAGTAGCTCGAATACTAAATGATGAGCAGTACTTC
CDR3: CASSLGVARILNDEQYF

size: -
J: TRBJ1-2
V: TRBV4-1
D: TRBD1
DNA: TGCGCCAGCAGCCCCATGGGACAGCATAACTATGGCTACACCTTC
CDR3: CASSPMGQHNYGYTF

size: few
J: TRBJ2-6
V: TRBV3-1
D: -
DNA: TGTGCCAGCAGCTCGCGTTTCGGGACTGGGGCCAACGTCCTGACTTTC
CDR3: CASSSRFGTGANVLTF

size: -
J: TRBJ2-7
V: TRBV19
D: -
DNA: TGTGCCAGTAGTTTCCGGACGGATTCCTACGAGCAGTACTTC
CDR3: CASSFRTDSYEQYF

size: once
J: TRBJ2-2
V: TRBV5-1
D: TRBD1
DNA: TGCGCCAGCAGCACCGGACAGGGTTTGGACACCGGGGAGCTGTTTTTT
CDR3: CASSTGQGLDTGELFF

size: few
J: TRBJ1-6
V: TRBV5-1
D: TRBD1
DNA: TGCGCCAGCAGCATGGACGCAGGGGGCCATAATTCACCCCTCCACTTT
CDR3: CASSMDAGGHNSPLHF

size: many
J: TRBJ1-5
V: TRBV5-1
D: -
DNA: TGCGCCAGCAGCTTAGACGGAAGCAATCAGCCCCAGCATTTT
CDR3: CASSLDGSNQPQHF

size: -
J: TRBJ2-7
V: TRBV30
D: TRBD1
DNA: TGTGCCTGGGGAAATCCGGGACAGGGCTACGAGCAGTACTTC
CDR3: CAWGNPGQGYEQYF